This T cell receptor beta chain is from a study of blood T cells in healthy people across ages. A second PCR of roughly 7 to 11 cycles used a sample-barcoded 5' primer and a J-beta primer mix. In TCRdb, the 5' RACE reads were re-called with MiXCR into one record per CDR3 protein. The sample gives 650,000 to 1,000,000 distinct CDR3 sequences, around 36% of which show up once; approximately 12% is in the top ten. This clonotype came up many times. Its specificity is unknown. Study results and caveats: The percentage of naive T cells correlated strongly with TCR beta diversity. What prevented conclusive comparison of naive and antigen-experienced cells was that PBMCs were unsorted.

This receptor was taken from a man aged 18-30 years in good health. The sequenced sample was blood.

The CDR3 DNA sequence: TGCGCCAGCAGCCAGGGACAGAGGATCTATGGCTACACCTTC. Translating gives CASSQGQRIYGYTF. The chain has TRBV4-1 and TRBJ1-2; TRBD1 matches 7 bases. Trimming took 3 bases from V and 4 from J; bases not matched to a gene: 5. CDR3 size: 14 residues. The germline CDR1 and CDR2 sequences are MGHRA and YSYEKL.